These T cell receptor beta chains were read from a single sample in a study of response to subunit inactivated influenza vaccine. MiXCR was run by TCRdb on the RT-PCR reads, yielding one entry per CDR3 protein. Of some 640,000 distinct CDR3 sequences detected, about 14% appear once; the ten largest clones hold around 7%. The source was PBMCs from blood, collected less than 15 days before vaccination. The receptors derive from a man between 45 and 60 years old who received an inactivated influenza vaccine. CDR3s include the opening cysteine and the closing phenylalanine or tryptophan. D genes are given only for firm matches. A clone size is listed for some rows: how often the clone was seen (once, few, many), or a class if it is expanded.

clone size: -
J gene: TRBJ2-3
D gene: -
V gene: TRBV6-1
CDR3 DNA: TGTGCCAGCAGTCTGACACTGGTCGGCACAGATACGCAGTATTTT
CDR3 protein: CASSLTLVGTDTQYF

clone size: few
J gene: TRBJ2-1
D gene: TRBD2
V gene: TRBV29-1
CDR3 DNA: TGCAGCGCCCACGGGTCTAGCGGGAAGGTTGAGCAGTTCTTC
CDR3 protein: CSAHGSSGKVEQFF

clone size: few
J gene: TRBJ2-3
D gene: TRBD2
V gene: TRBV7-9
CDR3 DNA: TGTGCCAGCAGCTTAGCCCTCGCGGGGGTCCGCACAGATACGCAGTATTTT
CDR3 protein: CASSLALAGVRTDTQYF

clone size: few
J gene: TRBJ1-2
D gene: -
V gene: TRBV4-1
CDR3 DNA: TGCGCCAGCAGCGACTTCGGAAACTATGGCTACACCTTC
CDR3 protein: CASSDFGNYGYTF

clone size: many
J gene: TRBJ2-7
D gene: -
V gene: TRBV12-3/TRBV12-4
CDR3 DNA: TGTGCCAGCGGAGGGGACACGGGGTATGTGCAGTACTTC
CDR3 protein: CASGGDTGYVQYF

clone size: -
J gene: TRBJ2-1
D gene: TRBD1
V gene: TRBV7-2
CDR3 DNA: TGTGCCAGCAGCAAGACAGGGGTCTGGAATGAGCAGTTCTTC
CDR3 protein: CASSKTGVWNEQFF

clone size: many
J gene: TRBJ2-1
D gene: -
V gene: TRBV7-2
CDR3 DNA: TGTGCCAGCAGCTTAGGTCGGAACCCCTTATACAATGAGCAGTTCTTC
CDR3 protein: CASSLGRNPLYNEQFF

clone size: many
J gene: TRBJ1-3
D gene: TRBD1
V gene: TRBV12-3/TRBV12-4
CDR3 DNA: TGTGCCAGCGCTATAGGGACAGGCGGGTCATCTGGAAACACCATATATTTT
CDR3 protein: CASAIGTGGSSGNTIYF

clone size: few
J gene: TRBJ1-2
D gene: -
V gene: TRBV12-3/TRBV12-4
CDR3 DNA: TGTGCCAGCAGTCCTGCGGGGGGATTGGGCTACACCTTC
CDR3 protein: CASSPAGGLGYTF

clone size: -
J gene: TRBJ1-1
D gene: -
V gene: TRBV7-3
CDR3 DNA: TGTGCCAGCAGCCCAAACCTGAACACTGAAGCTTTCTTT
CDR3 protein: CASSPNLNTEAFF

clone size: many
J gene: TRBJ2-7
D gene: TRBD1
V gene: TRBV2
CDR3 DNA: TGTGCCAGCAGTGAGGACAGGGTCTACGAGCAGTACTTC
CDR3 protein: CASSEDRVYEQYF

clone size: -
J gene: TRBJ2-1
D gene: TRBD1
V gene: TRBV12-3/TRBV12-4
CDR3 DNA: TGTGCCAGCAGAGACCGGGACAGGGATAATGAGCAGTTCTTC
CDR3 protein: CASRDRDRDNEQFF

clone size: many
J gene: TRBJ2-1
D gene: TRBD1
V gene: TRBV14
CDR3 DNA: TGTGCCAGCAGGTCATTAGGACAGGGGACCTACAATGAGCAGTTCTTC
CDR3 protein: CASRSLGQGTYNEQFF

clone size: few
J gene: TRBJ2-3
D gene: -
V gene: TRBV4-1
CDR3 DNA: TGCGCCAGCAGCGAGGGGGGCTCGACAGATACGCAGTATTTT
CDR3 protein: CASSEGGSTDTQYF

clone size: few
J gene: TRBJ2-7
D gene: -
V gene: TRBV6-5
CDR3 DNA: TGTGCCAGCAGTTACCACTTGAACAGTAAGGATGGGGACTTC
CDR3 protein: CASSYHLNSKDGDF